This T cell receptor (beta chain) originates from a study of blood T cell repertoires in COVID-19. Looking at the study overall: Sites in the United States, Italy and Spain provided acute and convalescent COVID-19 samples. The cDNA or gDNA used as material had been derived from T cells, B-cell-depleted T cells, or PBMCs.

Trimming removed 1 base at V and 6 bases at J, with 7 bases between. CDR3 length equals 12 residues. Original analysis: From reference gene primer amplification, estimates of nucleated cell counts were derived. The repertoire was sequenced with immunoSEQ multiplex PCR; TCRdb's copy has only in-frame clones and lacks some. For V, J and clone size, that table is used; D and trimming come from the DNA. The top ten hold roughly 2.2% of the sample, which has over 130,000 clones, 84% seen once. Sequenced input: peripheral blood. The V and J genes are TRBV12-3 or TRBV12-4 and TRBJ2-7; tentative D call: TRBD2 (6 bases). This sequence was found in a man between 65 and 85 years old with acute or convalescent COVID-19. The CDR3 loop reads CASSLEEGEQYF. The CDR3 nucleotides read TGTGCCAGCAGTTTAGAGGAGGGCGAGCAGTACTTC.